This T cell receptor beta chain was captured in a study of OX40 agonist ivuxolimab in advanced cancers. General notes on the study: Ivuxolimab was an agonistic, fully human IgG2 monoclonal antibody directed against OX40 (CD134), a costimulatory receptor. Intravenous ivuxolimab was administered to patients every 2 weeks at six dose levels: 0.01, 0.1, 0.3, 1.5, 3 and 10 mg/kg. Of the roughly 50 dose-escalation patients, hepatocellular carcinoma was present in around 20, melanoma in approximately 15, renal cell carcinoma in 9 and head and neck cancer in 9. In the dose-escalation cohort, around four fifths of patients were male, and the mean age was approximately 60 years with a range of roughly 20 to 79. Patients were allowed to have had prior anti-PD-1, anti-PD-L1 or anti-CTLA-4 therapy, and about 40% of the dose-escalation patients had been treated with checkpoint inhibitors. Partial responses were achieved by three dose-escalation patients, of whom one had hepatocellular carcinoma and two had cutaneous melanoma. Peripheral TCRbeta sequencing aimed to test whether ivuxolimab altered TCR sequence diversity and caused clonal T-cell expansion. The paper covers the monotherapy dose-escalation part of the phase I ivuxolimab trial, which included N = 52 patients. The research as a whole found: Low levels of normalized T-cell clonal expansion were also seen in some nonresponding patients. Antigen specificity was not determined for the clonally expanded peripheral T cells. In the 0.1-3.0 mg/kg groups, partial responders had among the lowest normalized peripheral clonal expansion, particularly in CD8+ T cells. After ivuxolimab, CD8+ T cells had more expanded clones than CD4+ T cells on average. At doses from 0.1 to 3.0 mg/kg, clonal expansion was seen in both CD4+ and CD8+ blood T cells between baseline and week 6.

The CDR3 runs 15 amino acids, cysteine and phenylalanine included. The sequence is cut down to CDR3 DNA, 45 bases in frame from base 1. Deletion took 4 bases off V and 3 bases off J, with a span of 16 bases between the germline ends. CDR1 and CDR2, looked up from the germline V gene, are SGHRS and YFSETQ. Comments on this clone: There is no known antigen for this receptor. Base-call qualities are not available, and no considerably larger clone is one nucleotide away.

Genomic DNA was extracted from sorted cells for sequencing of the TCRbeta CDR3 region. The immunoSEQ Assay was used for sequencing of TCRbeta CDR3 regions. Imported from immuneACCESS, the table was reduced by TCRdb to in-frame sequences with V and J called. These copies leave out some clones; in studies compared against another copy, an unresolved V gene accounts for under half, and the cause of the remainder is not known. This sample is represented by tens of thousands of clones; approximately 81% of them were singletons. Less than 5.5% of the sample rests with the top ten. The trial excluded patients who had a history of autoimmune disease or were on systemic immunosuppression. Peripheral blood for TCR sequencing was collected from all dose cohorts at baseline, on cycle 4 day 1, and on cycle 7 day 1. Samples were obtained from an open-label, multicenter, first-in-human phase I dose-escalation trial of ivuxolimab. Adults with locally advanced or metastatic melanoma, renal cell carcinoma, hepatocellular carcinoma or head and neck squamous cell carcinoma were enrolled in the trial. Before TCR sequencing, CD4+ T cells and CD8+ T cells were sorted from peripheral blood as separate populations.

This receptor was taken from an adult with an advanced solid tumor such as melanoma, head and neck, liver or kidney cancer. The sequences come from CD4+ or CD8+ T cells sorted from blood, collected in a trial of the OX40 agonist ivuxolimab. The sequence joins TRBV5-1 to TRBJ1-2, and perhaps TRBD1 as D gene, on 5 matching bases. Read as DNA, the sequence is TGCGCCAGCAGCGGTGTGGAGGCAGGGTACTATGGCTACACCTTC. It translates to CASSGVEAGYYGYTF.